What follows is one TCR beta chain and its context. Its target is not known. A much larger clone differs from this one at a single base, so this may be a read error. Profiling that covered TCR beta VDJ and CDR3 relied on genomic DNA as its template. TCRdb reprocessed the reads with MiXCR, giving one entry per CDR3 protein. Here the sample spans roughly 120,000 distinct CDR3 sequences, 50% to 70% being singletons. Patients picked for sequencing had shown CD8+CD57+ cell expansion detected by flow cytometry. The patients, all of them, had severe acquired aplastic anemia. Untreated patients provided the blood samples, with no therapy given before sampling. Germline V CDR1 and CDR2: MNHNS, SASEGT. The CDR3 length is 15 residues. The data stem from a study of CD8+CD57+ T cells in acquired aplastic anemia. Study outcomes and limitations: The same twenty-nine CD8+ CDR3 sequences occurred in patients and in controls. Significant differences in CD8+ Simpson's diversity were not observed between patients and controls.

Sequenced sample: sorted CD4+, CD8+, or CD8+CD57+ T cells (not recorded which) from PBMCs. The rearrangement uses TRBV6-1 and TRBJ1-2, with a weak D call TRBD1 (5 bases). This sequence was found in a human donor with aplastic anemia. CDR3 residues: CACSDRETGFYGYTF. CDR3 nucleotides: TGTGCCTGCAGCGACAGAGAAACGGGATTTTATGGCTACACCTTC.